The T cell receptor beta chain under discussion was sequenced for a study of PD-1 blockade in mismatch repair-deficient tumors. This clone occurred once. The data were produced by immunoSEQ multiplex PCR, yet TCRdb's version contains in-frame clones alone and is incomplete. The profile shows about 35,000 clones, around 80% of them singletons. The starting material was PBMCs, obtained around 6 weeks after starting pembrolizumab. The clonotype was recovered from an adult with mismatch repair-deficient cancer.

CDR3 in amino acids: CASSLGVPRRGTYNEQFF. CDR3 DNA: TGTGCCAGCAGCTTAGGGGTTCCGCGGCGGGGTACCTACAATGAGCAGTTCTTC. This chain links TRBV7-9 with TRBJ2-1, with a weak D call TRBD2 (6 bases). V lost 1 base to trimming and J lost 2 bases, with 18 bases between them. The CDR3 extends over 18 amino acids. CDR1 is SEHNR, CDR2 FQNEAQ, per germline (reference sequence).